These 8 T cell receptor beta chains came from one sample sequenced in a study of cytomegalovirus exposure and HLA in healthy donors. The PCR contained 60 Vbeta and 13 Jbeta primers. Using immunoSEQ multiplex PCR, the repertoire was profiled, and TCRdb retains in-frame clones only, with some absent. The sample lists some 120,000 clones; 79% were seen once. What was sequenced was PBMCs. The receptors come from a man aged 18-30 years in good health and CMV-seronegative.

The chain has TRBV7-8 and TRBJ2-5; TRBD1 aligns across 8 bases. This CDR3 spans 16 amino acids. Germline assignment: CDR1 SGHVS and CDR2 FQNEAQ. The V segment lost 4 bases and the J segment 1 base; nucleotides outside the gene matches: 8. The DNA of the CDR3 is TGTGCCAGCAGCTCCCAGACAGGGGTGGCCCAAGAGACCCAGTACTTC. It specifies CASSSQTGVAQETQYF.

This rearrangement joins TRBV7-9 to TRBJ1-1; 10 nucleotides agree with TRBD1. The CDR3 sequence is 13 residues long. CDR1 SEHNR and CDR2 FQNEAQ come from the germline V gene (reference sequence). Trimming at V came to 0 bases and at J to 14 bases, leaving 6 bases not matched to a gene. The CDR3 coding sequence is TGTGCCAGCAGCTTAGCTATCGGGACAGGGGTATTCTTT. Protein product: CASSLAIGTGVFF.

CDR3 DNA sequence: TGTGCCAGCACCCTGGGGCTTGGGGCCGGAGAGACCCAGTACTTC. This codes for CASTLGLGAGETQYF. The J gene is TRBJ2-5, the V gene TRBV5-6; D is possibly TRBD1 (5 bases). Germline V gene data show CDR1 as SGHDT and CDR2 as YYEEEE. The CDR3 is 15 amino acids. Trimming shortened V by 6 bases and J by 4 bases, and 19 bases separated the two germline ends.

The chain has TRBV5-1 and TRBJ1-4, with D hard to call. The CDR3 covers 16 residues. CDR1 and CDR2 (germline): SGHRS, YFSETQ. V dropped 3 bases and J dropped 5 bases, with 17 bases sitting between them. The CDR3 DNA sequence: TGCGCCAGCAGCTCCCTCAGTGGGCAGTTGAATGAAAAACTGTTTTTT. Protein sequence: CASSSLSGQLNEKLFF.

The V and J genes are TRBV7-8 and TRBJ2-2; TRBD1 agrees at 12 bases. With V trimmed by 6 bases and J by 7 bases, 9 bases remained unmatched. The CDR3 is 16 amino acids. CDR1 is SGHVS and CDR2 is FQNEAQ in the germline V gene. This CDR3 reads CASSSGQGAQGGELFF. Written as DNA, the CDR3 is TGTGCCAGCAGTTCGGGACAGGGGGCGCAGGGCGGGGAGCTGTTTTTT.

The rearrangement uses TRBV30 and TRBJ2-1; 10 positions match TRBD2. J gave up 6 bases and V 2 bases, and 4 bases lay outside the gene matches. The germline V gene has CDR1 GTSNPN and CDR2 SVGIG (reference sequence). This CDR3 is built from 14 residues. The DNA of the CDR3 is TGTGCCTGGAGTAGAGCGGGAGGGATCAATGAGCAGTTCTTC. Amino acids: CAWSRAGGINEQFF.

This chain connects TRBV18 to TRBJ2-2; D possibly corresponds to TRBD2 (5 bases). The germline CDR1 and CDR2 sequences are KGHSH and LQKENI. The CDR3 extends over 16 amino acids. The V gene lost 2 bases and the J gene lost 5 bases, with 15 bases spanning the gap. The DNA for the CDR3 is TGTGCCAGCTCACCAAGCGAGGGCTGGGTTACCGGGGAGCTGTTTTTT. This translates into CASSPSEGWVTGELFF.

The chain combines TRBV19 with TRBJ2-3; TRBD2 agrees at 8 bases. The germline CDR1 and CDR2 sequences are LNHDA and SQIVND (reference sequence). CDR3 size: 17 residues. The V and J ends lost 0 bases and 2 bases, in that order; junction bases with no gene match: 7. CDR3: CASSIDLVSGITDTQYF. Written as DNA, the CDR3 is TGTGCCAGTAGTATAGATCTAGTTAGCGGGATCACAGATACGCAGTATTTT.